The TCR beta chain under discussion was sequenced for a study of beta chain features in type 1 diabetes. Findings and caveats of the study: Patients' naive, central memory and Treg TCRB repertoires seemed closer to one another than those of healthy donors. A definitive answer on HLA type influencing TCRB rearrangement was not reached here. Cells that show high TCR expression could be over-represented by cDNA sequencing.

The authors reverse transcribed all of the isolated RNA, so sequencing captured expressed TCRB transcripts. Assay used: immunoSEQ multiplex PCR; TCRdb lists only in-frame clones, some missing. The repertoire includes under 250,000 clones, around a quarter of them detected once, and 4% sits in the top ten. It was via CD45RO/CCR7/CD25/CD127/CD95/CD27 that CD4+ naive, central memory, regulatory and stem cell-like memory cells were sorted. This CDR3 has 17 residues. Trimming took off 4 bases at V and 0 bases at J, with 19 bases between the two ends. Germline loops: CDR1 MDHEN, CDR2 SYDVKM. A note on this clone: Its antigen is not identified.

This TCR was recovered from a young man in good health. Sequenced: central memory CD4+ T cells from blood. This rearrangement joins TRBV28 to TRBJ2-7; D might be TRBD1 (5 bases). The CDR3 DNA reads TGTGCCAGCAGTTACATTTTCAGGGAAAGTAGCTCCTACGAGCAGTACTTC. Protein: CASSYIFRESSSYEQYF.